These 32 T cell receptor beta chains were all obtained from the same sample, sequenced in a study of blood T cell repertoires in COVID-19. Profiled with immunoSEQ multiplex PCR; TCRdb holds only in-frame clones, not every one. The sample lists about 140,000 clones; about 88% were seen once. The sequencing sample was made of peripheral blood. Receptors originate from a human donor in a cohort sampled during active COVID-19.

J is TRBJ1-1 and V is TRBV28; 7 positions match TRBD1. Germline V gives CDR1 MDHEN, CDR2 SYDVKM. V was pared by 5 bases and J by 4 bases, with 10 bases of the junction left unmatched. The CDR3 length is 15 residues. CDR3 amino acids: CASSPPDRVFTEAFF. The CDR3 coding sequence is TGTGCCAGCAGTCCCCCCGACAGGGTGTTCACTGAAGCTTTCTTT.

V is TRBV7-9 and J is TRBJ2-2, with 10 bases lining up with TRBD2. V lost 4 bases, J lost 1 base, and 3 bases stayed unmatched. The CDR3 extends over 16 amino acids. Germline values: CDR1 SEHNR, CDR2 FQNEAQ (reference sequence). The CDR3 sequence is CASSSLAGKNTGELFF. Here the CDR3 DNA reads TGTGCCAGCAGCTCACTAGCGGGAAAGAACACCGGGGAGCTGTTTTTT.

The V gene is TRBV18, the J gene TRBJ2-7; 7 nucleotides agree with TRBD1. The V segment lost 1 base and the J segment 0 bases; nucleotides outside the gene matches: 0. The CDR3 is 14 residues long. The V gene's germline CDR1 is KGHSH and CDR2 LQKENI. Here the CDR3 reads CASSPRDSSYEQYF. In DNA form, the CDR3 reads TGTGCCAGCTCACCACGGGACAGCTCCTACGAGCAGTACTTC. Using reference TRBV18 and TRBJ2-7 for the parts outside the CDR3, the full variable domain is NAGVMQNPRHLVRRRGQEARLRCSPMKGHSHVYWYRQLPEEGLKFMVYLQKENIIDESGMPKERFSAEFPKEGPSILRIQQVVRGDSAAYFCASSPRDSSYEQYFGPGTRLTVT.

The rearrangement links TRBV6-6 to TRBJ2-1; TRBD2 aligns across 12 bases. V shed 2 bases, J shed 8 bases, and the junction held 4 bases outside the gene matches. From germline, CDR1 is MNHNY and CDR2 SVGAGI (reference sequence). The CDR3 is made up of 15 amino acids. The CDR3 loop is CASSYERTSGDEQFF. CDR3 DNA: TGTGCCAGCAGTTACGAGAGGACTAGCGGGGATGAGCAGTTCTTC.

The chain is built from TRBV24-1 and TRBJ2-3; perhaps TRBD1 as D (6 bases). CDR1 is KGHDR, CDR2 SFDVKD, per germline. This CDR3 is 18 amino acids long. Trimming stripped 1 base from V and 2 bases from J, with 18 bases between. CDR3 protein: CATSDLGPTGTNTDTQYF. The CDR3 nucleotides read TGTGCCACCAGTGATTTAGGCCCCACAGGGACGAACACAGATACGCAGTATTTT.

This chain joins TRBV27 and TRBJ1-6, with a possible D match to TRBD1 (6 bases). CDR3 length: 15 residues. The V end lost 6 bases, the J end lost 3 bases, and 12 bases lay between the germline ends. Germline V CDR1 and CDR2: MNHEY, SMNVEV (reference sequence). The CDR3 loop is CASSTTGHYNSPLHF. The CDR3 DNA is TGTGCCAGCAGCACGACGGGACACTATAATTCACCCCTCCACTTT.

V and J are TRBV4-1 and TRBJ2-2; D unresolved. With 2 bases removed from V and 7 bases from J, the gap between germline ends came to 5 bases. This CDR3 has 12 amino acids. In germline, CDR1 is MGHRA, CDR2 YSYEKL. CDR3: CASSQPVGELFF. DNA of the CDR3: TGCGCCAGCAGCCAACCCGTCGGGGAGCTGTTTTTT.

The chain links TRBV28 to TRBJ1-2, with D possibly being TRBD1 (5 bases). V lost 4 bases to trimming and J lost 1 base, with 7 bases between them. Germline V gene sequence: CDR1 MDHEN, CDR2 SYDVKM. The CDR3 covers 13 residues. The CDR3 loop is CASSSRVNYGYTF. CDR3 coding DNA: TGTGCCAGCAGTTCCAGGGTTAACTATGGCTACACCTTC.

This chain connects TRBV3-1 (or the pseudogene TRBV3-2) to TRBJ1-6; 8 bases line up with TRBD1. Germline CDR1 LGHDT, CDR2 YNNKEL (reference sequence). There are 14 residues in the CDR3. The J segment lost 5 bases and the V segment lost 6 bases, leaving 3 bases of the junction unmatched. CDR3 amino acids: CASRDRAHNSPLHF. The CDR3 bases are TGTGCCAGCAGGGACAGGGCTCATAATTCACCCCTCCACTTT.

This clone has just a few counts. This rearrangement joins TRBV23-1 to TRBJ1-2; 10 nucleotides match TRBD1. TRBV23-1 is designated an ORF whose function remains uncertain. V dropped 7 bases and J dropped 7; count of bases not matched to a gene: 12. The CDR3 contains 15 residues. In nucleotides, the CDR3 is TGCGCCAGCAATGAGACGTCCGGGACAGGGGTTGGCTACACCTTC. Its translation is CASNETSGTGVGYTF.

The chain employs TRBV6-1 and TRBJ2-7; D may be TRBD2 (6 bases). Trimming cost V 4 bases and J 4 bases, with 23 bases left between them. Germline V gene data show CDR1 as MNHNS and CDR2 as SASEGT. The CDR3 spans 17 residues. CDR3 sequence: CASSAPGTRLLNYEQYF. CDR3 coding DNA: TGTGCCAGCAGTGCACCCGGGACTCGATTACTCAATTACGAGCAGTACTTC.

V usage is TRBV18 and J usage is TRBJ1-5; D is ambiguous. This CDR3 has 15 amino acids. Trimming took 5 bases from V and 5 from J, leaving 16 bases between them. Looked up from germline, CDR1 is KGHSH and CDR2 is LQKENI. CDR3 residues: CASSASTGTDQPQHF. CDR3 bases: TGTGCCAGCTCAGCCTCAACGGGAACTGATCAGCCCCAGCATTTT. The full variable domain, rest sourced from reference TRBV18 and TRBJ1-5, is NAGVMQNPRHLVRRRGQEARLRCSPMKGHSHVYWYRQLPEEGLKFMVYLQKENIIDESGMPKERFSAEFPKEGPSILRIQQVVRGDSAAYFCASSASTGTDQPQHFGDGTRLSIL.

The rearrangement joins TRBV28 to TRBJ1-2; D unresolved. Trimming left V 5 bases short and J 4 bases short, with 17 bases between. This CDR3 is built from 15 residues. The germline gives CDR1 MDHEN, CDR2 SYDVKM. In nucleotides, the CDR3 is TGTGCCAGCAGTCAAGAGGGCCACCGGGGCTATGGCTACACCTTC. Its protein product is CASSQEGHRGYGYTF.

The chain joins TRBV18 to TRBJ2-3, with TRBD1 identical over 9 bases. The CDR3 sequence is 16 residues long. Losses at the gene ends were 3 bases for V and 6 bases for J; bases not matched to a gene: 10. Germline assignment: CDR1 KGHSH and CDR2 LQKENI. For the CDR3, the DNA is TGTGCCAGCTCACCGGGGCACAGGGGGCTAGGCGATACGCAGTATTTT. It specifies CASSPGHRGLGDTQYF.

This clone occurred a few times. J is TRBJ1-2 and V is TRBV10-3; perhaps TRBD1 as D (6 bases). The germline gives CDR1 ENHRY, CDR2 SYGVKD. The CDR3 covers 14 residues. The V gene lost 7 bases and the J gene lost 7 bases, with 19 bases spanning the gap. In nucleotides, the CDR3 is TGTGCCATCACGAGGGGGGGCAGCGTACGTGGCTACACCTTC. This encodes CAITRGGSVRGYTF.

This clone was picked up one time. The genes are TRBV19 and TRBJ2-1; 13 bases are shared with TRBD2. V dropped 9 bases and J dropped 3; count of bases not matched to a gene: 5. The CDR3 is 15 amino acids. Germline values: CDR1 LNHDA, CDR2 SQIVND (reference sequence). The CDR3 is CARTSGRPDYNEQFF. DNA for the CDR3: TGTGCCAGGACTAGCGGGAGGCCCGACTACAATGAGCAGTTCTTC.

The chain's CDR3 is CASSEGLGFPDTQYF. CDR3 coding DNA: TGTGCCAGCAGTGAAGGGCTCGGGTTCCCAGATACGCAGTATTTT. This chain joins TRBV6-1 and TRBJ2-3; D gene unclear. In germline, CDR1 is MNHNS, CDR2 SASEGT. Deletions cut 1 base from V and 4 bases from J, with 12 bases between. The CDR3 is 15 residues long.

This chain's CDR3 is CASSGGSGYMNTEAFF. The CDR3 coding sequence is TGTGCCAGCAGTGGGGGCTCAGGGTATATGAACACTGAAGCTTTCTTT. The chain carries TRBV2 and TRBJ1-1; D possibly corresponds to TRBD1 (5 bases). Trimming took 4 bases from V and 0 from J, leaving 15 bases between them. The V gene's germline CDR1 is SNHLY and CDR2 FYNNEI. The CDR3 sequence is 16 residues long. The full variable domain, its missing parts supplied by reference TRBV2 and TRBJ1-1, is EPEVTQTPSHQVTQMGQEVILRCVPISNHLYFYWYRQILGQKVEFLVSFYNNEISEKSEIFDDQFSVERPDGSNFTLKIRSTKLEDSAMYFCASSGGSGYMNTEAFFGQGTRLTVV.

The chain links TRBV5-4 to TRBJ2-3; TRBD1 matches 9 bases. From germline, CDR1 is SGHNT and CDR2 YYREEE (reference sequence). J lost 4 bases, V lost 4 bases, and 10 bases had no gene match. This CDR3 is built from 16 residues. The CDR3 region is CASSHSNRGLADTQYF. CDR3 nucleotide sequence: TGTGCCAGCAGCCATTCAAACAGGGGGCTTGCAGATACGCAGTATTTT.

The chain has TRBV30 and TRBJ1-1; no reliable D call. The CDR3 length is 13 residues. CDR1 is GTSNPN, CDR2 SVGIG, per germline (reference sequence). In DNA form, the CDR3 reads TGTGCTCAACAAGGAGGGATGAACACTGAAGCTTTCTTT. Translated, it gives CAQQGGMNTEAFF.

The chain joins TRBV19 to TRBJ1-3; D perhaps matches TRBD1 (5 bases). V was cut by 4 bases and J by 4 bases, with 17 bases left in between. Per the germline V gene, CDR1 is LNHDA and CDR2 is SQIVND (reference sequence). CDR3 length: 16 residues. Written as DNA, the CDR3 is TGTGCCAGTAGTAGACAGACAGAACCACTCGGAAACACCATATATTTT. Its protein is CASSRQTEPLGNTIYF. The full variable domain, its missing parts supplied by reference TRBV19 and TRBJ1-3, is DGGITQSPKYLFRKEGQNVTLSCEQNLNHDAMYWYRQDPGQGLRLIYYSQIVNDFQKGDIAEGYSVSREKKESFPLTVTSAQKNPTAFYLCASSRQTEPLGNTIYFGEGSWLTVV.

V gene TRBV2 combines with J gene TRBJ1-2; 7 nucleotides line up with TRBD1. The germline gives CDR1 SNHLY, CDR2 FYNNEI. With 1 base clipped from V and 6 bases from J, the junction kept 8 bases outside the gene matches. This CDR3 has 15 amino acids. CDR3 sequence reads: CASSEERGQYHGYTF. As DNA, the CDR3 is TGTGCCAGCAGTGAAGAGAGGGGGCAGTATCATGGCTACACCTTC.

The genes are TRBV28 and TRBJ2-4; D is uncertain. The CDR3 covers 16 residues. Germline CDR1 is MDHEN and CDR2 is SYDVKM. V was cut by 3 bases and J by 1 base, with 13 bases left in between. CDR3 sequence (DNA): TGTGCCAGCAGTTTCCTCACGGCCGGGGCCAAAAACATTCAGTACTTC. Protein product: CASSFLTAGAKNIQYF.

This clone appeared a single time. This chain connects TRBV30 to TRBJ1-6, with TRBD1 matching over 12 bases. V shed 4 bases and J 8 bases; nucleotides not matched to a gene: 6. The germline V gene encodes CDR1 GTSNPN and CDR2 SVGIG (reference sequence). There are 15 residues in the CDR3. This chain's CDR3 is CAWTGTGGLYSPLHF. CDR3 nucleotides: TGTGCCTGGACCGGGACAGGGGGCCTTTATTCACCCCTCCACTTT.

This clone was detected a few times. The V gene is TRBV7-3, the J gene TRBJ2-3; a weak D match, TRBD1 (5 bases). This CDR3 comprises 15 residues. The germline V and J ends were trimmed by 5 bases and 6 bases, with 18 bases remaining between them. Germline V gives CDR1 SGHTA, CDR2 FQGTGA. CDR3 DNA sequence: TGTGCCAGCAGCCTTACAGGTGTTCCCGCCGATACGCAGTATTTT. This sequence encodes CASSLTGVPADTQYF.

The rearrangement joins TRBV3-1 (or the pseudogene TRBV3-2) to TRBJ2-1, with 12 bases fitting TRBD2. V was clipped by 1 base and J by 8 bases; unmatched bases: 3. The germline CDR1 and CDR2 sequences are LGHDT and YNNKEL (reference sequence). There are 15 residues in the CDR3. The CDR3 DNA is TGTGCCAGCAGCCAAGGACTAGCGGGAGAGTATGAGCAGTTCTTC. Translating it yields CASSQGLAGEYEQFF.

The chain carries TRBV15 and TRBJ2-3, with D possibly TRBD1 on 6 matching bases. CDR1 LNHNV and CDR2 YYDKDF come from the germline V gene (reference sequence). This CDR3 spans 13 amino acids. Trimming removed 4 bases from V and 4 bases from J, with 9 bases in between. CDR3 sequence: CATSTRQADTQYF. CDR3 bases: TGTGCCACCAGCACAAGACAGGCAGATACGCAGTATTTT.

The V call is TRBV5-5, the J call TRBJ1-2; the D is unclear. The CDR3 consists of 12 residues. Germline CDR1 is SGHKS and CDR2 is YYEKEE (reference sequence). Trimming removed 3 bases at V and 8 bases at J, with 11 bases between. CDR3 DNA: TGTGCCAGCAGCTACCTAGAGGCCGGCTACACCTTC. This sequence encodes CASSYLEAGYTF.

The CDR3 reads CASSPTGLETQYF. DNA for the CDR3: TGTGCCAGCTCACCAACAGGGTTGGAGACCCAGTACTTC. The chain combines TRBV18 with TRBJ2-5; maybe TRBD1 (6 bases). The CDR3 runs 13 residues. Trimming removed 2 bases at V and 5 bases at J, with 9 bases between. The germline gives CDR1 KGHSH, CDR2 LQKENI.

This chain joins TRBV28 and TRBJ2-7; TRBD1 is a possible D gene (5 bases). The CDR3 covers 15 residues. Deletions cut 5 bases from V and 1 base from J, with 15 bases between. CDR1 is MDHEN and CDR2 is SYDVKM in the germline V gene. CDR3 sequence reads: CASSIGHGPSYEQYF. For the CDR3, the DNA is TGTGCCAGCAGTATCGGACACGGGCCATCCTACGAGCAGTACTTC.

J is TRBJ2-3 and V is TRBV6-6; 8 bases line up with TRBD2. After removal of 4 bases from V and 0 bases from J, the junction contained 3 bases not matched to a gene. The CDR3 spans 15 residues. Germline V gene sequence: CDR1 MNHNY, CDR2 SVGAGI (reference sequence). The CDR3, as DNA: TGTGCCAGCAGTTTTAGCGGGGCTAGCACAGATACGCAGTATTTT. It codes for CASSFSGASTDTQYF.

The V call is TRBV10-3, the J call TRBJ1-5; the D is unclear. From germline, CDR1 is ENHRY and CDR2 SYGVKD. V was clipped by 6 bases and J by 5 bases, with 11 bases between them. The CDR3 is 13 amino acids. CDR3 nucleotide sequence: TGTGCCATCAGGACTTCAGAGGATCAGCCCCAGCATTTT. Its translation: CAIRTSEDQPQHF.